The entry below gives a single T cell receptor beta chain sequence along with its context. No antigen is known for it. No base-level quality is on record; no much larger clone is a single base apart. The CDR3 starts with the cysteine, ends with the phenylalanine, and has 13 residues. Only the CDR3 region is kept as DNA, spanning 39 bases read in frame from base 1. The germline V gene provides CDR1 SGHRS and CDR2 YFSETQ. Trimming at the junction amounts to 4 bases on V and 5 bases on J, and the germline ends lie 9 bases apart. The library came from the immunoSEQ multiplex PCR assay. T cell repertoires were profiled by deep sequencing of rearranged TCR beta loci, alongside multiparametric flow cytometry. Imported from immuneACCESS, the table was reduced by TCRdb to in-frame sequences with V and J called. These copies leave out some clones; in studies compared against another copy, an unresolved V gene accounts for under half, and the cause of the remainder is not known. The sample contains 55,000 to 70,000 clones, 85% to 90% of them found a single time. The top ten clones comprise approximately 11% of the sample.

This record belongs to a study of lymphopenia after photon versus proton radiotherapy (dated by TCRdb to the late 2010s). Describing the broader study: Photon and proton radiation therapy were compared by the study for their immunological effects in patients with gastrointestinal tumors who developed high-grade lymphopenia. The cohort comprised about 22 patients with gastrointestinal tumors who received either photon or proton therapy and then developed lymphopenia. The goal of the study was to describe how the two radiation modalities differ in their effects on the immune system. What the authors observed across the whole study: The authors looked at the survival association only in patients who died, and they framed better survival with proton therapy as a possibility rather than a demonstrated result. Once the lymphocyte count had reached its nadir, the repertoires of photon-treated patients showed oligoclonal expansion, particularly of CD8+ Temra cells, and this expansion drove the decline in diversity. During treatment, patients who received photon therapy lost naive T cells and TCR diversity and gained effector/memory populations, whereas patients who received proton therapy remained relatively stable. Across the cohort, among patients who died, a greater drop in TCR diversity after the nadir was inversely correlated with overall survival time.

Rearrangement joined TRBV5-1 to TRBJ1-4, with the identity of the D gene unclear. The material was peripheral blood, obtained from a patient treated with proton-based radiotherapy. This TCR was sampled from an older man with esophageal cancer. The CDR3 reads as follows: CASSPGPNEKLFF. The nucleotides are TGCGCCAGCAGCCCCGGTCCGAATGAAAAACTGTTTTTT.